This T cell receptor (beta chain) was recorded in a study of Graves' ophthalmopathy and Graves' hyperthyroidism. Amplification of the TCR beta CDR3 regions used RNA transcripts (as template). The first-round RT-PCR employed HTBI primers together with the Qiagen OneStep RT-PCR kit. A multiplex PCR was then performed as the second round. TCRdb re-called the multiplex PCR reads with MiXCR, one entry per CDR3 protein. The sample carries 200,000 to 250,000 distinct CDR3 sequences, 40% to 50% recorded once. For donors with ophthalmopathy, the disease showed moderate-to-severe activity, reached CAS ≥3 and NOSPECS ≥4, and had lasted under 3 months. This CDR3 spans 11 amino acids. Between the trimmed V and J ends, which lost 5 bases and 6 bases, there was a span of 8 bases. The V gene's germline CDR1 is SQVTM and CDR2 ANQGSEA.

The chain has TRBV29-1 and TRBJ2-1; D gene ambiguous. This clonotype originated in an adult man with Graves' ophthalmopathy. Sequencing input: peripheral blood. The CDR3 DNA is TGCAGCGTTCCCTCTGCCAATGAGCAGTTCTTC. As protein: CSVPSANEQFF.